These 15 T cell receptor beta chains share one sample of origin, sequenced in a study of blood T cell repertoires in COVID-19. Assay used: immunoSEQ multiplex PCR; TCRdb lists only in-frame clones, some missing. The sample holds fewer than 150,000 clones, just under 90% seen once. The source material was peripheral blood. The receptors were sampled from a woman older than 75 with acute or convalescent COVID-19.

The V call is TRBV9, the J call TRBJ2-3, with a tentative D call TRBD1 (6 bases). V was clipped by 4 bases and J by 5 bases, with 17 bases between them. This CDR3 is 15 amino acids long. CDR1 and CDR2 (germline): SGDLS, YYNGEE. In DNA form, the CDR3 reads TGTGCCAGCAGCATTTGGGGGCTAGAAGAAGATACGCAGTATTTT. Translated, it gives CASSIWGLEEDTQYF.

The rearrangement links TRBV18 to TRBJ2-5, with D possibly being TRBD2 (6 bases). The length of the CDR3 is 14 residues. V was cut by 6 bases and J by 1 base, with 12 bases left in between. Germline lookup yields CDR1 KGHSH and CDR2 LQKENI. The CDR3 bases are TGTGCCAGCTCCCCTGGGGGGAGCCAAGAGACCCAGTACTTC. Its protein product is CASSPGGSQETQYF.

This clone was seen once. The rearrangement links TRBV9 to TRBJ2-3, with 7 bases matching TRBD1. The CDR3 extends over 19 amino acids. V gave up 0 bases and J gave up 0 bases; unmatched junction bases: 13. The germline gives CDR1 SGDLS, CDR2 YYNGEE. The CDR3 reads CASSVDGSTGHTSTDTQYF. The CDR3 DNA reads as TGTGCCAGCAGCGTAGACGGTTCGACAGGGCATACTAGCACAGATACGCAGTATTTT. Filled out from reference TRBV9 and TRBJ2-3, the complete variable domain reads DSGVTQTPKHLITATGQRVTLRCSPRSGDLSVYWYQQSLDQGLQFLIQYYNGEERAKGNILERFSAQQFPDLHSELNLSSLELGDSALYFCASSVDGSTGHTSTDTQYFGPGTRLTVL.

V and J are TRBV3-1 (or the pseudogene TRBV3-2) and TRBJ1-1, with a possible D match to TRBD1 (5 bases). CDR1 is LGHDT, CDR2 YNNKEL, per germline (reference sequence). CDR3 length equals 14 residues. The V gene lost 1 base and the J gene lost 4 bases, with 10 bases spanning the gap. CDR3 sequence reads: CASSQGRVATEAFF. The CDR3 DNA is TGTGCCAGCAGCCAAGGCAGGGTCGCCACTGAAGCTTTCTTT.

The chain is built from TRBV6-5 and TRBJ1-3, with 12 nucleotides matching TRBD1. The V and J ends lost 8 bases and 7 bases, in that order; junction bases with no gene match: 6. This CDR3 region has 14 residues. Germline V gene data show CDR1 as MNHEY and CDR2 as SVGAGI. The CDR3 loop reads CASCRDRGQNTIYF. CDR3 nucleotides: TGTGCCAGCTGCCGGGACAGGGGGCAGAACACCATATATTTT.

With regard to this clone: One end of the junction fails to match germline, which may point to a read error. J is TRBJ1-6 and V is TRBV14; D may be TRBD1 (5 bases). CDR1 and CDR2 from the germline V gene are SGHDN and FVKESK. This CDR3 has 16 amino acids. CDR3 nucleotide sequence: TGTGCCAGCAGCCAAGAGCCCCGCGGGGCTGGATGGGCAGGGTCATTT. Residues: CASSQEPRGAGWAGSF.

The V call is TRBV4-1, the J call TRBJ2-7; TRBD1 matches at 8 bases. CDR1 and CDR2 from the germline V gene are MGHRA and YSYEKL. This CDR3 is 16 amino acids long. V dropped 3 bases and J dropped 0; count of bases not matched to a gene: 7. Here the CDR3 reads CASSHPGQDSSYEQYF. The CDR3 nucleotides read TGCGCCAGCAGCCATCCGGGACAGGACAGCTCCTACGAGCAGTACTTC.

The V and J genes are TRBV7-9 and TRBJ1-2; the D gene is possibly TRBD1 (6 bases). Between the trimmed V and J ends, which lost 4 bases and 1 base, there was a span of 19 bases. The CDR3 sequence is 17 residues long. Germline V gene data show CDR1 as SEHNR and CDR2 as FQNEAQ (reference sequence). The CDR3 region is CASSSLRTAQDNYGYTF. The DNA of the CDR3 is TGTGCCAGCAGCTCCCTGCGGACAGCTCAAGATAACTATGGCTACACCTTC.

This clone was found once. The J gene is TRBJ1-2, the V gene TRBV7-9; TRBD1 is a possible D gene (5 bases). Germline CDR1 reads SEHNR; CDR2 reads FQNEAQ (reference sequence). With 1 base removed from V and 2 bases from J, the gap between germline ends came to 11 bases. This CDR3 has 15 residues. In nucleotides, the CDR3 is TGTGCCAGCAGCTTAGTAAAGACAGAAAACTATGGCTACACCTTC. The encoded protein is CASSLVKTENYGYTF.

The rearrangement joins TRBV7-2 to TRBJ1-2; tentatively, D is TRBD1 (5 bases). Germline CDR1 and CDR2: SGHTA and FQGNSA. This CDR3 contains 16 residues. V lost 4 bases, J lost 3 bases, and 18 bases lay in between. CDR3 bases: TGTGCCAGCAGCTCCATGGGACTCTTGGGGGACTATGGCTACACCTTC. This translates into CASSSMGLLGDYGYTF.

For the CDR3, the DNA is TGTGCCAGCAGTTGGGACAGGGGGCTGCAAGCTTTCTTT. Residues: CASSWDRGLQAFF. The chain uses TRBV27 and TRBJ1-1; 12 bases align to TRBD1. The germline V gene has CDR1 MNHEY and CDR2 SMNVEV (reference sequence). The ends lost 4 bases at V and 9 bases at J; junction bases unmatched: 3. The CDR3 covers 13 residues.

The chain combines TRBV5-6 with TRBJ1-1, with D uncertain. Deletions cut 0 bases from V and 4 bases from J, with 10 bases between. The CDR3 covers 14 residues. CDR1 SGHDT and CDR2 YYEEEE come from the germline V gene. In DNA, the CDR3 is TGTGCCAGCAGCTTGGATGTCGGGGTCACTGAAGCTTTCTTT. Amino acids: CASSLDVGVTEAFF.

V usage is TRBV5-1 and J usage is TRBJ2-7, with no clear D. The CDR3 is made up of 14 amino acids. Trimming removed 0 bases at V and 3 bases at J, with 10 bases between. CDR1 is SGHRS and CDR2 is YFSETQ in the germline V gene. The CDR3 DNA sequence: TGCGCCAGCAGCTTGGAACCAGATTACTACGAGCAGTACTTC. It encodes CASSLEPDYYEQYF.

The CDR3 loop reads CASSLSRQTGFGYTF. The CDR3 nucleotides read TGCGCCAGCAGCCTAAGTCGGCAGACAGGGTTTGGCTACACCTTC. The V and J genes are TRBV4-3 and TRBJ1-2; 7 nucleotides align to TRBD1. CDR1 is LGHNA and CDR2 is YSLEER in the germline V gene. Trimming took 4 bases from V and 7 from J; bases not matched to a gene: 12. The length of the CDR3 is 15 residues.

V is TRBV30 and J is TRBJ1-1; TRBD1 agrees at 7 bases. Germline V lookup: CDR1 GTSNPN, CDR2 SVGIG (reference sequence). CDR3 length: 11 amino acids. The V and J ends lost 3 bases and 6 bases, in that order; junction bases with no gene match: 1. The CDR3 bases are TGTGCCTGGAGGACAGGGTCTGAAGCTTTCTTT. It codes for CAWRTGSEAFF.